The rows below give T cell receptor beta chains drawn from one sample of a study of Ad26.COV2.S vaccination and SARS-CoV-2 variants. TCRdb's copy holds only in-frame clones and misses some; the assay was immunoSEQ multiplex PCR. This sample has roughly 270,000 clones, with more than 70% found just once. The source was peripheral blood, collected in a trial of Ad26.COV2.S vaccine versus placebo. The receptor set was obtained from a person aged 18-65 years who received the Ad26.COV2.S COVID-19 vaccine or a placebo. Each CDR3 is given with its conserved first and last residue. Only some rows state a clone size, as once, few, many or a class for expanded clones.

>TRBV7-3|-|15
CASSPLAGARYEQYF
>TRBV5-1|-|13
CASSFRTEDTIYF
>TRBV6-2/TRBV6-3|few|15
CASSYTSGSIYEQYF
>TRBV7-6|-|15
CASSLWGYSGNTIYF
>TRBV6-5|-|15
CASRYYGSGTYGYTF
>TRBV6-1|-|14
CASSDSGGGQPQHF
>TRBV27|-|15
CASSHGLAGTYEQYF
>TRBV3-1/TRBV3-2|-|13
CASSQGLENPQYF
>TRBV30|-|10
CACQYNEQFF
>TRBV6-5|-|11
CASTLLDEQYF
>TRBV10-2|-|15
CASSERVFGANVLTF
>TRBV4-2|once|15
CASSQEGTANYGYTF
>TRBV7-8|-|18
CASSTRPPGQGARGGYTF
>TRBV3-1/TRBV3-2|-|15
CASSQEGTSGYEQYF
>TRBV4-1|once|14
CASSLQGRQETQYF
>TRBV19|once|14
CASSIYGENTEAFF
>TRBV18|-|13
CASSRTGGTEAFF
>TRBV19|-|14
CASSQRQGVTEAFF
>TRBV11-1|-|15
CASSLNQALGKEQFF
>TRBV10-3|-|15
CAISESGALGYGYTF
>TRBV10-3|-|12
CANGQGNYGYTF
>TRBV18|-|15
CASSPREGRGYEQYF
>TRBV3-1/TRBV3-2|-|17
CASSQTSVDPLPNEQFF
>TRBV5-1|-|14
CASRAWAGTYEQYF
>TRBV19|once|14
CASSRPGVQETQYF
>TRBV7-2|-|14
CASSPPSFSYEQYF
>TRBV28|-|15
CAHRKTGTGPGGYTF
>TRBV19|-|16
CASSMILAGATDTQYF
>TRBV4-1|-|14
CASNDRVDTGELFF
>TRBV5-5|-|13
CASSPSTGGTQYF
>TRBV24-1|few|15
CATSDPTGGNNEQFF
>TRBV20-1|-|13
CSASRNNGDTQYF
>TRBV19|-|15
CASTSLRNSNQPQHF
>TRBV10-3|-|14
CAITGTGSTDTQYF
>TRBV2|-|11
CASLEIQEAFF
>TRBV5-4|once|15
CASSWQQGRNTEAFF
>TRBV4-1|-|18
CASSQGGRTAQSRPEAFF
>TRBV6-6|-|16
CASSESLAGGRNEQYF
>TRBV12-3/TRBV12-4|-|13
CAMGRANTGELFF
>TRBV11-2|-|15
CASSVPQGWNEKLFF
>TRBV5-1|once|12
CASSFSGDGYTF
>TRBV30|-|17
CAWSQRTSGRRTDTQYF
>TRBV7-9|-|14
CASSPGQNLYEQYF
>TRBV7-9|-|13
CASSFGTVYGYTF